Listed below are T cell receptor beta chains from one sample, sequenced in a study of T cell repertoires in cytomegalovirus infection. TCRdb reanalysed the reads using MiXCR and keeps one entry per CDR3 protein. The sample shows roughly 300,000 distinct CDR3 sequences, over 20% of them seen only once. Sequencing was performed on PBMCs. Receptors were obtained from a human donor in good health (CMV status not recorded). Some clones in this sample may be carry-over from other donors' samples. Both conserved end residues are part of each CDR3. The D gene is left open where the match is weak. The size of a clone is reported for some rows only, either as once, few or many, or as a class for expanded clones.

v_call	d_call	clone_size	j_call	cdr3_aa	cdr3_nt
TRBV5-1	-	few	TRBJ1-2	CASSPDTLLSYTF	TGCGCCAGCAGCCCGGACACCCTATTGAGCTACACCTTC
TRBV5-5	-	many	TRBJ1-1	CASSFGQNEAFF	TGTGCCAGCAGCTTTGGACAGAATGAAGCTTTCTTT
TRBV7-9	-	many	TRBJ1-2	CASSLPQGGYTF	TGTGCCAGCAGCTTACCACAGGGCGGCTACACCTTC
TRBV4-2	-	-	TRBJ2-1	CASSQALDEQFF	TGTGCCAGCAGCCAAGCGCTGGATGAGCAGTTCTTC
TRBV28	-	few	TRBJ2-1	CASSFGSLGNEQFF	TGTGCCAGCAGTTTTGGATCCCTCGGAAATGAGCAGTTCTTC
TRBV27	TRBD2	-	TRBJ2-7	CASSLSSRLAGYEQYF	TGTGCCAGCAGTTTATCGTCTCGGCTAGCGGGGTACGAGCAGTACTTC
TRBV9	TRBD2	-	TRBJ2-1	CASSLRPGLAGEQFF	TGTGCCAGCAGCCTCAGACCGGGACTAGCGGGAGAGCAGTTCTTC
TRBV7-2	TRBD1	many	TRBJ1-5	CASSRRIGTGQPQHF	TGTGCCAGCAGCCGAAGAATCGGGACAGGTCAGCCCCAGCATTTT
TRBV6-5	TRBD1	few	TRBJ2-3	CASSYYRGDTQYF	TGTGCCAGCAGTTACTACAGGGGAGATACGCAGTATTTT
TRBV7-2	TRBD1	many	TRBJ1-5	CASSSYGTGGIQPQHF	TGTGCCAGCAGCTCTTATGGGACAGGGGGGATTCAGCCCCAGCATTTT
TRBV28	-	-	TRBJ1-2	CASSATGYGYTF	TGTGCCAGCAGCGCGACTGGCTATGGCTACACCTTC